This T cell receptor (beta chain) was documented in a study of cytomegalovirus exposure and HLA in healthy donors. Background on the study: A previous analysis identified 95 million to 120 million unique TCR beta sequences derived from approximately 190 million T cells.

PCR primers comprised 60 Vbeta and 13 Jbeta primers. Sequencing used immunoSEQ multiplex PCR; TCRdb keeps in-frame clones, though not all of them. The sample lists 180,000 or so clones, 60% to 80% occurring once. Regarding the study as a whole: Confirmation was obtained in vitro that a few CMV-associated chains are specific for CMV antigens. A later analysis showed TCR association rates differing by HLA locus, peaking at DRB1 and lowest at HLA-C.

Of note for this clone: Its matching antigen is unknown.

This CDR3 contains 15 residues. The germline gives CDR1 MGHRA, CDR2 YSYEKL. V was shortened by 3 bases and J by 1 base, with 12 bases between the two germline ends. The clonotype comes from a middle-aged woman in good health and CMV-seropositive. The sample was PBMCs. This chain joins TRBV4-1 and TRBJ1-1; tentatively, D is TRBD1 (6 bases). The CDR3 bases are TGCGCCAGCAGCCATACGGGACACCGGAACACTGAAGCTTTCTTT. Its protein is CASSHTGHRNTEAFF.